One sample yielded the 2 T cell receptor beta chains listed below, sequenced in a study of naive and memory T cell subsets. The treatment here: skin biopsy from PPD injection site in Mantoux-positive individual. The library had UMIs added by 3' ligation of an oligonucleotide to TCR cDNA. The SP2 primer and nested alpha and beta constant region primers amplified ligated cDNA in four rounds. TCRdb re-analysed the UMI-ligation and nested PCR reads in MiXCR, keeping a single row per CDR3 protein. The data show tens of thousands of distinct CDR3 sequences, more than 9.5% seen once. The sample was skin, taken from a tuberculin skin test site. All receptors come from an adult in good health.

The chain is built from TRBV27 and TRBJ2-7; weak D call: TRBD1 (6 bases). The germline gives CDR1 MNHEY, CDR2 SMNVEV (reference sequence). This CDR3 region has 16 residues. The V end was cut by 3 bases, the J end by 3 bases, with 18 bases between. The DNA for the CDR3 is TGTGCCAGCAGTTTCTCTATAGGACAGAGCTGCTACGAGCAGTACTTC. As protein: CASSFSIGQSCYEQYF.

This clonotype qualifies as medium-sized. V and J are TRBV28 and TRBJ2-5, with TRBD2 as a possible D gene (5 bases). The CDR3 has 15 amino acids. Trimming stripped 5 bases from V and 2 bases from J, with 15 bases between. The germline CDR1 and CDR2 sequences are MDHEN and SYDVKM. As DNA, the CDR3 is TGTGCCAGCAGTCCCGGAGTCGGGAAGCAAGAGACCCAGTACTTC. As protein: CASSPGVGKQETQYF.